This T cell receptor beta chain comes out of a study of T cell responses to AZD1222 COVID-19 vaccine. Findings of the study overall: Spike-specific TCR breadth and depth both grew after two AZD1222 doses.

Germline V CDR1 and CDR2: LNHDA, SQIVND (reference sequence). The CDR3 extends over 16 amino acids. The ends lost 5 bases at V and 0 bases at J; junction bases unmatched: 6. About this clone itself: Antigen specificity is unknown.

The protocol was immunoSEQ multiplex PCR, while the TCRdb copy is restricted to in-frame clones and leaves out a portion. The top ten clones hold under 4.5% of a sample with some 96,000 clones, approximately 89% of them seen once. The genes are TRBV19 and TRBJ2-2; 7 bases line up with TRBD1. The source was peripheral blood, collected on day 0 of MenACWY control vaccination. The sequence was obtained from an adult in good health. CDR3 sequence: CASSPTGQTNTGELFF. DNA of the CDR3: TGTGCCAGTAGTCCTACGGGACAGACGAACACCGGGGAGCTGTTTTTT.